Below are 9 T cell receptor beta chains sequenced from a single sample in a study of blood T cell repertoires in COVID-19. Measured with immunoSEQ multiplex PCR; TCRdb has only the in-frame clones, and not every one. Of roughly 250,000 clones listed, 85% to 90% are singletons. The sample comprised PBMCs or T cells enriched from blood (not recorded which). The receptors here all came from a woman in her forties or fifties who had recovered from COVID-19.

The gene calls are TRBV23-1 and TRBJ1-2, with D perhaps TRBD1 (5 bases). TRBV23-1 has ORF status, its function being uncertain. Trimming took off 3 bases at V and 6 bases at J, with 17 bases between the two ends. The CDR3 contains 15 residues. Written as DNA, the CDR3 is TGCGCCAGCAGTCATAGCGGGGGTGGACTTGATGGCTACACCTTC. As protein: CASSHSGGGLDGYTF.

A few counts support this clone. The chain uses TRBV30 and TRBJ1-2; 7 bases map to TRBD1. The V and J ends lost 3 bases and 3 bases, in that order; junction bases with no gene match: 7. Germline V lookup: CDR1 GTSNPN, CDR2 SVGIG (reference sequence). This CDR3 spans 14 amino acids. CDR3 loop: CAWSGQEGDYGYTF. CDR3 DNA sequence: TGTGCCTGGAGCGGACAGGAGGGGGACTATGGCTACACCTTC.

The V and J genes are TRBV11-2 and TRBJ2-7; 8 nucleotides line up with TRBD1. This CDR3 is 14 amino acids long. Trimming cost V 7 bases and J 8 bases; bases outside gene matches: 13. Germline-derived CDR1 and CDR2 are SGHAT and FQNNGV. The CDR3 loop reads CASTTSSTGVKQYF. The CDR3 DNA is TGTGCCAGCACCACCTCCTCGACAGGGGTAAAGCAGTACTTC.

This clone occurred a few times. The chain links TRBV5-1 to TRBJ1-4; weak D call: TRBD1 (5 bases). The length of the CDR3 is 17 residues. Per germline, CDR1 SGHRS and CDR2 YFSETQ. The V end lost 4 bases, the J end lost 2 bases, and 18 bases lay between the germline ends. The CDR3 here is CASSPGFLGGTNEKLFF. CDR3 nucleotide sequence: TGCGCCAGCAGCCCTGGTTTTTTGGGGGGGACTAATGAAAAACTGTTTTTT.

V and J are TRBV28 and TRBJ1-2, with D unresolved. Germline loops: CDR1 MDHEN, CDR2 SYDVKM. Trimming pared 3 bases from V and 2 bases from J, leaving 7 bases between. The CDR3 extends over 13 amino acids. The chain's CDR3 is CASSFSGNYGYTF. Written as DNA, the CDR3 is TGTGCCAGCAGTTTTAGCGGGAACTATGGCTACACCTTC.

For the CDR3, the DNA is TGCGCCAGCAGCCAAGAAACCGGGGACAGGGGGTTGGAGCAGTTCTTC. Residues: CASSQETGDRGLEQFF. V is TRBV4-3 and J is TRBJ2-1; 11 nucleotides agree with TRBD1. With 0 bases clipped from V and 10 bases from J, the junction kept 8 bases outside the gene matches. The germline CDR1 and CDR2 sequences are LGHNA and YSLEER. The CDR3 extends over 16 amino acids.

This chain connects TRBV11-2 to TRBJ2-7; 7 bases line up with TRBD2. There are 16 residues in the CDR3. The V segment lost 2 bases and the J segment 0 bases; nucleotides outside the gene matches: 7. CDR1 and CDR2 (germline): SGHAT, FQNNGV. The CDR3 sequence: CASSLQGSGFSYEQYF. The CDR3 DNA sequence: TGTGCCAGCAGCTTACAGGGTAGCGGGTTCTCCTACGAGCAGTACTTC.

The rearrangement joins TRBV30 to TRBJ2-5, with D tentatively TRBD2 (5 bases). With 1 base removed from V and 3 bases from J, the gap between germline ends came to 6 bases. From germline, CDR1 is GTSNPN and CDR2 SVGIG (reference sequence). The CDR3 contains 12 residues. DNA of the CDR3: TGTGCCTGGAGTGAGAGGGAAGAGACCCAGTACTTC. This codes for CAWSEREETQYF.

This clone was seen just once. The CDR3 DNA follows: TGTGCCAGCAGCCCTATTGGACTAGCGGATTTCTACGAGCAGTACTTC. Its protein is CASSPIGLADFYEQYF. The chain links TRBV9 to TRBJ2-7, with TRBD2 matching 10 bases. The germline gives CDR1 SGDLS, CDR2 YYNGEE. The trim removed 4 bases at V and 3 bases at J, leaving 10 bases unmatched. The CDR3 consists of 16 residues.